These T cell receptor beta chains were read from a single sample in a study of Ad26.COV2.S vaccination and SARS-CoV-2 variants. Assay: immunoSEQ multiplex PCR; the TCRdb copy retains only in-frame clones and omits some. The repertoire consists of some 350,000 clones, with roughly nine tenths occurring once and the leading ten covering about 5%. Sequencing used peripheral blood, obtained in a trial of Ad26.COV2.S vaccine versus placebo. All receptors come from a person aged 18-60 years who received the Ad26.COV2.S COVID-19 vaccine or a placebo. Both conserved end residues are part of each CDR3. Each record gives: V gene, CDR3 length, clone size, D gene, J gene, CDR3 protein. A D gene is named only where the DNA matches it firmly. Size tells how often a clone was seen (once, few, many) or the class of an expanded clone, and some rows leave it out.

v_call: TRBV4-1; cdr3_length: 18; clone_size: NA; d_call: NA; j_call: TRBJ1-5; cdr3_aa: CASSQDGFGGGPNQPQHF
v_call: TRBV6-2/TRBV6-3; cdr3_length: 13; clone_size: NA; d_call: NA; j_call: TRBJ2-1; cdr3_aa: CASSYGLYNEQFF
v_call: TRBV6-5; cdr3_length: 16; clone_size: once; d_call: NA; j_call: TRBJ1-6; cdr3_aa: CASSYGGSRYNSPLHF
v_call: TRBV7-2; cdr3_length: 13; clone_size: NA; d_call: NA; j_call: TRBJ1-1; cdr3_aa: CASSLFEGTEAFF
v_call: TRBV7-9; cdr3_length: 11; clone_size: NA; d_call: NA; j_call: TRBJ1-1; cdr3_aa: CASSLAREAFF
v_call: TRBV27; cdr3_length: 16; clone_size: once; d_call: NA; j_call: TRBJ2-1; cdr3_aa: CASRSTSIRVSDEQFF
v_call: TRBV6-2/TRBV6-3; cdr3_length: 12; clone_size: NA; d_call: NA; j_call: TRBJ1-5; cdr3_aa: CASSISNQPQHF
v_call: TRBV30; cdr3_length: 11; clone_size: NA; d_call: NA; j_call: TRBJ2-1; cdr3_aa: CAWSEVYEQFF
v_call: TRBV18; cdr3_length: 15; clone_size: NA; d_call: TRBD1; j_call: TRBJ2-7; cdr3_aa: CASSPGQVNPYEQYF
v_call: TRBV7-2; cdr3_length: 15; clone_size: NA; d_call: NA; j_call: TRBJ1-1; cdr3_aa: CASSLTPFMNTEAFF
v_call: TRBV6-5; cdr3_length: 13; clone_size: NA; d_call: TRBD1; j_call: TRBJ1-2; cdr3_aa: CASSPTGDYGYTF
v_call: TRBV12-5; cdr3_length: 13; clone_size: NA; d_call: NA; j_call: TRBJ1-5; cdr3_aa: CASGLGRNQPQHF
v_call: TRBV18; cdr3_length: 14; clone_size: once; d_call: NA; j_call: TRBJ2-7; cdr3_aa: CASSPAGFSYEQYF
v_call: TRBV13; cdr3_length: 16; clone_size: NA; d_call: NA; j_call: TRBJ2-1; cdr3_aa: CASSSITGTRDNEQFF
v_call: TRBV3-1/TRBV3-2; cdr3_length: 11; clone_size: once; d_call: NA; j_call: TRBJ2-1; cdr3_aa: CASSQFGEQFF
v_call: TRBV5-1; cdr3_length: 15; clone_size: NA; d_call: TRBD2; j_call: TRBJ2-2; cdr3_aa: CASSYLAGGTGELFF
v_call: TRBV5-1; cdr3_length: 14; clone_size: once; d_call: NA; j_call: TRBJ1-4; cdr3_aa: CASSLNTGNEKLFF
v_call: TRBV10-3; cdr3_length: 19; clone_size: NA; d_call: TRBD1; j_call: TRBJ1-3; cdr3_aa: CAISDLLAGTGGSGNTIYF
v_call: TRBV15; cdr3_length: 13; clone_size: NA; d_call: NA; j_call: TRBJ2-2; cdr3_aa: CATSREWQRELFF
v_call: TRBV18; cdr3_length: 13; clone_size: NA; d_call: NA; j_call: TRBJ2-3; cdr3_aa: CASSTDGDDTQYF
v_call: TRBV6-5; cdr3_length: 15; clone_size: NA; d_call: NA; j_call: TRBJ1-6; cdr3_aa: CASSYLPWWNSPLHF
v_call: TRBV7-3; cdr3_length: 12; clone_size: NA; d_call: TRBD2; j_call: TRBJ2-1; cdr3_aa: CASSGTSGEQFF
v_call: TRBV6-5; cdr3_length: 11; clone_size: few; d_call: NA; j_call: TRBJ1-2; cdr3_aa: CASSYMGGYTF
v_call: TRBV7-9; cdr3_length: 17; clone_size: NA; d_call: NA; j_call: TRBJ1-5; cdr3_aa: CASSHRRFLGANQPQHF
v_call: TRBV7-9; cdr3_length: 16; clone_size: NA; d_call: TRBD2; j_call: TRBJ2-5; cdr3_aa: CASSLSLAGGPQTQYF
v_call: TRBV7-8; cdr3_length: 15; clone_size: NA; d_call: NA; j_call: TRBJ1-3; cdr3_aa: CASSLVPSSGNTIYF
v_call: TRBV4-2; cdr3_length: 14; clone_size: NA; d_call: NA; j_call: TRBJ1-2; cdr3_aa: CASSQEPDRSGYTF
v_call: TRBV29-1; cdr3_length: 13; clone_size: NA; d_call: NA; j_call: TRBJ2-7; cdr3_aa: CSVVRGSSYEQYF
v_call: TRBV6-2/TRBV6-3; cdr3_length: 14; clone_size: NA; d_call: NA; j_call: TRBJ1-1; cdr3_aa: CASSQGGGNTEAFF
v_call: TRBV2; cdr3_length: 13; clone_size: NA; d_call: NA; j_call: TRBJ1-1; cdr3_aa: CASRDDRSTEAFF
v_call: TRBV5-5; cdr3_length: 15; clone_size: NA; d_call: NA; j_call: TRBJ1-5; cdr3_aa: CASSLGLVGNQPQHF